Below are 15 T cell receptor beta chains sequenced from a single sample in a study of T cells after yellow fever vaccination. A single record per CDR3 protein comes from TCRdb applying MiXCR to the 5' RACE reads. The sample records approximately 250,000 distinct CDR3 sequences, less than 7.5% being singletons. This specimen was CD4+ T cells sorted from PBMCs, taken on the day of the yellow fever booster vaccination. The receptors here all came from a man aged 25 to 40 who received the YFV17D yellow fever vaccine.

This chain links TRBV11-3 with TRBJ2-1; 8 positions match TRBD2. This CDR3 spans 16 amino acids. Germline CDR1 is SGHNT and CDR2 is YENEEA. V trimming: 4 bases; J trimming: 6 bases; junction bases outside the gene matches: 11. The CDR3 region has the DNA TGTGCCAGCAGCTCGGGGGGGCCAGCGGGAGTCAATGAGCAGTTCTTC. Residues: CASSSGGPAGVNEQFF.

J is TRBJ1-2 and V is TRBV7-2; a weak D match, TRBD1 (5 bases). Germline V lookup: CDR1 SGHTA, CDR2 FQGNSA. Between the trimmed V and J ends, which lost 5 bases and 2 bases, there was a span of 12 bases. CDR3 length equals 14 residues. The CDR3: CASSQLGGNYGYTF. Written as DNA, the CDR3 is TGTGCCAGCAGCCAACTGGGGGGGAACTATGGCTACACCTTC.

There are many counts of this clonotype. This chain links TRBV5-8 with TRBJ2-5; D gene ambiguous. Trimming removed 0 bases from V and 1 base from J, with 4 bases in between. This CDR3 region has 13 residues. Germline V gives CDR1 SGHTS, CDR2 YDEGEE. This CDR3 reads CASSLDVQETQYF. CDR3 nucleotide sequence: TGTGCCAGCAGCTTGGATGTCCAAGAGACCCAGTACTTC.

This clonotype was seen a handful of times. The chain is built from TRBV4-1 and TRBJ2-5; 8 bases are shared with TRBD2. Trimming at V came to 4 bases and at J to 4 bases, leaving 11 bases not matched to a gene. Germline V gene data show CDR1 as MGHRA and CDR2 as YSYEKL. The CDR3 totals 16 residues. The CDR3 region is CASSLREGLPIETQYF. CDR3 bases: TGCGCCAGCAGCCTTCGGGAGGGGCTCCCCATAGAGACCCAGTACTTC.

On this clonotype itself: Being one base from a much bigger clone, this may be a read error. This chain uses TRBV7-9 with TRBJ2-7; the match to TRBD2 covers 9 bases. CDR3 size: 15 residues. Germline CDR1 and CDR2: SEHNR and FQNEAQ (reference sequence). DNA of the CDR3: TGTACCAGCAGCTTAGTACTAGCGGGTCCCAACGAGCAGTACTTC. As protein: CTSSLVLAGPNEQYF.

This chain uses TRBV5-6 with TRBJ2-7, with D possibly being TRBD1 (6 bases). Germline CDR1 is SGHDT and CDR2 is YYEEEE. V lost 4 bases and J lost 2, with 13 bases in between. The CDR3 sequence is 14 residues long. The CDR3 is CASSRTGTTYEQYF. Here the CDR3 DNA reads TGTGCCAGCAGCCGTACCGGGACAACCTACGAGCAGTACTTC. The full variable domain, completed using reference TRBV5-6 and TRBJ2-7, is DAGVTQSPTHLIKTRGQQVTLRCSPKSGHDTVSWYQQALGQGPQFIFQYYEEEERQRGNFPDRFSGHQFPNYSSELNVNALLLGDSALYLCASSRTGTTYEQYFGPGTRLTVT.

The V gene is TRBV6-5, the J gene TRBJ1-6, with 7 bases identical to TRBD1. Per germline, CDR1 MNHEY and CDR2 SVGAGI. CDR3 size: 13 residues. V lost 6 bases to trimming and J lost 7 bases; unmatched junction nucleotides: 3. CDR3 amino acids: CASRQGRNSPLHF. In nucleotides, the CDR3 is TGTGCCAGCAGACAGGGGAGAAATTCACCCCTCCACTTT.

This chain uses TRBV7-2 with TRBJ2-3, with TRBD2 matching over 9 bases. Germline loops: CDR1 SGHTA, CDR2 FQGNSA. The CDR3 consists of 13 residues. CDR3 nucleotide sequence: TGTGCGCCGATAGCGGGAGTCACAGATACGCAGTATTTT. Translated: CAPIAGVTDTQYF.

This chain connects TRBV10-2 to TRBJ2-5, with D uncertain. Germline V gene lookup returns CDR1 WSHSY and CDR2 SAAADI. The V gene lost 2 bases and the J gene lost 4 bases, with 5 bases spanning the gap. The CDR3 extends over 12 amino acids. Here the CDR3 reads CASSERRETQYF. DNA of the CDR3: TGCGCCAGCAGTGAGAGGAGAGAGACCCAGTACTTC.

This clonotype was seen at least ten times. The chain couples TRBV6-1 to TRBJ2-3; TRBD1 or TRBD2 may be the D gene (7 bases each). Germline values: CDR1 MNHNS, CDR2 SASEGT. CDR3 length equals 13 residues. Trimming shortened V by 8 bases and J by 8 bases, and 17 bases separated the two germline ends. CDR3 protein: CASEAGGGSTQYF. CDR3 coding DNA: TGTGCCAGCGAGGCAGGGGGGGGGAGTACGCAGTATTTT.

This clonotype was seen ten or more times. This chain connects TRBV20-1 to TRBJ2-1, with D maybe TRBD1 (5 bases). The CDR3 runs to 11 residues. V was pared by 3 bases and J by 7 bases, with 7 bases between. Per germline, CDR1 DFQATT and CDR2 SNEGSKA (reference sequence). The CDR3 reads CSASRGNEQFF. CDR3 coding DNA: TGCAGTGCTAGTAGGGGTAATGAGCAGTTCTTC.

The genes are TRBV11-2 and TRBJ2-5, with D perhaps given as TRBD1 or TRBD2 (5 bases each). Germline V gives CDR1 SGHAT, CDR2 FQNNGV. V lost 4 bases and J lost 0, with 21 bases in between. This CDR3 has 18 amino acids. CDR3 DNA: TGTGCCAGCAGCTCCCAAAGTAGGGGAGTAGGGTACCAAGAGACCCAGTACTTC. This gives the protein CASSSQSRGVGYQETQYF.

This clonotype was detected only a few times. CDR3 DNA sequence: TGTGCCAGCAGCCGCTGGACACAGGTCTATCAGCCCCAGCATTTT. Amino acid sequence: CASSRWTQVYQPQHF. The J gene is TRBJ1-5, the V gene TRBV5-6; TRBD1 might be the D (5 bases). The V and J ends lost 4 bases and 5 bases respectively, with 16 bases between them. Germline V gene sequence: CDR1 SGHDT, CDR2 YYEEEE. This CDR3 is built from 15 residues.

This clonotype showed up many times. V and J are TRBV4-3 and TRBJ2-1, with D possibly matching TRBD2 (6 bases). The CDR3 covers 16 residues. The V gene lost 4 bases and the J gene lost 2 bases, with 15 bases spanning the gap. From germline, CDR1 is LGHNA and CDR2 YSLEER. The CDR3 sequence is CASSRLTGAPYNEQFF. CDR3 nucleotides: TGCGCCAGCAGCCGACTCACGGGAGCCCCCTACAATGAGCAGTTCTTC.

J is TRBJ2-7 and V is TRBV25-1; the D is unclear. Germline lookup yields CDR1 MGHDK and CDR2 SYGVNS. Trimming pared 8 bases from V and 8 bases from J, leaving 19 bases between. This CDR3 is 13 amino acids long. The CDR3 loop reads CASSLDPAGKQYF. CDR3 DNA: TGTGCCAGCTCACTGGATCCAGCAGGCAAGCAGTACTTC.